This is a list of T cell receptor beta chains from one sample in a study of T cells in localized non-small cell lung cancer. The repertoire was sequenced with immunoSEQ multiplex PCR; TCRdb's copy has only in-frame clones and lacks some. This sample has some 20,000 clones, with roughly nine tenths found just once. This material consisted of peripheral blood, taken before any cancer treatment. Receptor source: a woman aged 40 to 75 with stage I lung adenocarcinoma. The CDR3 runs from the conserved cysteine through the conserved F or W. Each record gives: CDR3 length, J gene, clone size, D gene, V gene, CDR3 DNA, CDR3 protein. D genes are given only for firm matches. The size entry is marked missing in some rows and otherwise reads once, few, many or a size class.

15 | TRBJ1-1 | NA | TRBD1 | TRBV5-1 | TGCGCCAGCAGCCAAGGGGGCCTTACCTACACTGAAGCTTTCTTT | CASSQGGLTYTEAFF
13 | TRBJ2-3 | NA | NA | TRBV30 | TGTGCCTGGACGGCGGGGACCACAGATACGCAGTATTTT | CAWTAGTTDTQYF
14 | TRBJ2-5 | NA | TRBD1 | TRBV7-2 | TGTGCCAGCAGCTTCCGGGACAGGGGTGAGACCCAGTACTTC | CASSFRDRGETQYF
14 | TRBJ2-2 | NA | NA | TRBV7-6 | TGTGCCAGCAGCTTAGGACAGTTCACCGGGGAGCTGTTTTTT | CASSLGQFTGELFF
13 | TRBJ2-7 | NA | NA | TRBV27 | TGTGCCAGCAGTCCGGGGACACACTACGAGCAGTACTTC | CASSPGTHYEQYF
13 | TRBJ1-1 | once | NA | TRBV7-8 | TGTGCCAGCAGCCTACAGGAAAGCACTGAAGCTTTCTTT | CASSLQESTEAFF
16 | TRBJ1-5 | NA | NA | TRBV5-6 | TGTGCCAGCAGCTTGGGAAGGGCAATGGGCAATCAGCCCCAGCATTTT | CASSLGRAMGNQPQHF
14 | TRBJ1-4 | NA | NA | TRBV9 | TGTGCCAGCAGCGTAGGTCCTTTCGGGGAAAAACTGTTTTTT | CASSVGPFGEKLFF
15 | TRBJ2-7 | NA | NA | TRBV4-3 | TGCGCCAGCAGCCAAGATCCCCGGGGCGCCTACGAGCAGTACTTC | CASSQDPRGAYEQYF
14 | TRBJ1-5 | NA | NA | TRBV2 | TGTGCCAGCAATCAGGGAGTGGGCAATCAGCCCCAGCATTTT | CASNQGVGNQPQHF
13 | TRBJ1-2 | NA | NA | TRBV11-1 | TGTGCCAGCAGCTTTAGCCCAGCCAATGGCTACACCTTC | CASSFSPANGYTF
16 | TRBJ1-5 | few | NA | TRBV7-8 | TGTGCCAGCAGCTCAGAGGACGGTAAGGTCAATCAGCCCCAGCATTTT | CASSSEDGKVNQPQHF
14 | TRBJ1-2 | NA | NA | TRBV5-1 | TGCGCCAGCAGGTCCCAGGTGGCAGGATATGGCTACACCTTC | CASRSQVAGYGYTF
16 | TRBJ2-2 | NA | TRBD2 | TRBV5-1 | TGCGCCAGCAGCTTGACTAGCGGGAGAGGTACCGGGGAGCTGTTTTTT | CASSLTSGRGTGELFF
15 | TRBJ1-1 | NA | TRBD1 | TRBV5-1 | TGCGCCAGCGGTTTGGCGACAGGGGGCGGCCAGCAAGCTTTCTTT | CASGLATGGGQQAFF
12 | TRBJ2-1 | NA | TRBD2 | TRBV7-2 | TGTGCCAGCAGCCCGCGGACGGGAGGGCAGTTCTTC | CASSPRTGGQFF
13 | TRBJ1-1 | NA | TRBD1 | TRBV10-1 | TGCGCCAGCAGCGATACAGGGGGCACTGAAGCTTTCTTT | CASSDTGGTEAFF
18 | TRBJ2-3 | NA | TRBD2 | TRBV19 | TGTGCCAGTAGTTCCCCTCGGACTAGCGGGAGGGGCACAGATACGCAGTATTTT | CASSSPRTSGRGTDTQYF
16 | TRBJ2-5 | NA | TRBD2 | TRBV5-4 | TGTGCCAGCAGCCCGGGACTAGCGGGGAACCAAGAGACCCAGTACTTC | CASSPGLAGNQETQYF
15 | TRBJ2-5 | NA | NA | TRBV19 | TGTGCCAGTAGTATATCAGCGGCCCGCGTGGAGACCCAGTACTTC | CASSISAARVETQYF
15 | TRBJ1-5 | NA | NA | TRBV30 | TGTGCCTGGAGTCGCGGGAGGATAAGTGGTCAGCCCCAGCATTTT | CAWSRGRISGQPQHF
14 | TRBJ2-5 | NA | TRBD2 | TRBV7-2 | TGTGCCAGCAGCTACCAGCGGGGGGAAGAGACCCAGTACTTC | CASSYQRGEETQYF
14 | TRBJ2-7 | NA | NA | TRBV2 | TGTGCCAGCAGTGAAACTATCGGGGGCTACGAGCAGTACTTC | CASSETIGGYEQYF
13 | TRBJ2-7 | NA | NA | TRBV27 | TGTGCCAGCAGCGAGGGGGGGATCTACGAGCAGTACTTC | CASSEGGIYEQYF
12 | TRBJ1-6 | NA | NA | TRBV28 | TGTGCCAGCAGGGGGTTGAATTCACCCCTCCACTTT | CASRGLNSPLHF
16 | TRBJ1-2 | NA | NA | TRBV6-5 | TGTGCCAGCAGTTACTCGGTTTCCTTTACACTATACGGCTACACCTTC | CASSYSVSFTLYGYTF
16 | TRBJ1-1 | NA | NA | TRBV11-3 | TGTGCCAGCAGCTTAAGCTGGGGCAAGACGAACACTGAAGCTTTCTTT | CASSLSWGKTNTEAFF
14 | TRBJ2-7 | NA | TRBD2 | TRBV28 | TGTGCCAGCTCCGGCGGGGGAAAGGCCTACGAGCAGTACTTC | CASSGGGKAYEQYF
20 | TRBJ2-3 | NA | TRBD2 | TRBV4-2 | TGTGCCAGCAGCCAAGGCCCTAGCGGGGGGATTGACGCTAGCACAGATACGCAGTATTTT | CASSQGPSGGIDASTDTQYF
15 | TRBJ2-5 | NA | TRBD2 | TRBV18 | TGTGCCAGCTCACCCACTAGCGGGAGGGCGGAGACCCAGTACTTC | CASSPTSGRAETQYF
14 | TRBJ2-4 | NA | TRBD1 | TRBV28 | TGTGCCAGCCAGGGGGCCCCCCCCAAAAACATTCAGTACTTC | CASQGAPPKNIQYF
15 | TRBJ2-7 | NA | NA | TRBV7-6 | TGTGCCAGCAGCCCTCGGGCAGGGCGGTCCTACGAGCAGTACTTC | CASSPRAGRSYEQYF
13 | TRBJ2-7 | NA | NA | TRBV7-9 | TGTGCCAGCAGCCCGGACAGCCCCTACGAGCAGTACTTC | CASSPDSPYEQYF
14 | TRBJ1-1 | NA | TRBD1 | TRBV27 | TGTGCCAGCAGTGTGGACAGGGGAAACACTGAAGCTTTCTTT | CASSVDRGNTEAFF
15 | TRBJ1-5 | NA | NA | TRBV2 | TGTGCCAGCAGGAACTTCGACAATGGCAATCAGCCCCAGCATTTT | CASRNFDNGNQPQHF
15 | TRBJ1-1 | NA | NA | TRBV19 | TGTGCCAGTAGTAAGACAGGTCTGACGAACACTGAAGCTTTCTTT | CASSKTGLTNTEAFF
13 | TRBJ2-7 | NA | NA | TRBV18 | TGTGCCAGCTCACCGGGAACCTCCTACGAGCAGTACTTC | CASSPGTSYEQYF
16 | TRBJ2-2 | NA | TRBD2 | TRBV11-2 | TGTGCCAGCAGCTTCGGGACTAGCGGGAGGACCGGGGAGCTGTTTTTT | CASSFGTSGRTGELFF
13 | TRBJ1-2 | NA | NA | TRBV11-3 | TGTGCCAGCAGCTTAGCAGGGAGCTATGGCTACACCTTC | CASSLAGSYGYTF
13 | TRBJ2-6 | NA | NA | TRBV5-1 | TGCGCCAGCAGGGATCCAGGGGCCAACGTCCTGACTTTC | CASRDPGANVLTF
14 | TRBJ1-1 | NA | NA | TRBV5-5 | TGTGCCACTCGGCAGGGCCCGGGAAACACTGAAGCTTTCTTT | CATRQGPGNTEAFF
16 | TRBJ1-5 | NA | TRBD1 | TRBV19 | TGTGCCAGTAGTATTAGAGGACAGGGAATCAATCAGCCCCAGCATTTT | CASSIRGQGINQPQHF
15 | TRBJ2-3 | NA | TRBD1 | TRBV10-3 | TGTGCCATCACTTTCGGACAGGGAGACACAGATACGCAGTATTTT | CAITFGQGDTDTQYF
14 | TRBJ1-1 | NA | NA | TRBV5-6 | TGTGCCAGCAGCTTGTTGGACCTGGGGACTGAAGCTTTCTTT | CASSLLDLGTEAFF
12 | TRBJ2-5 | NA | TRBD1 | TRBV6-6 | TGTGCCACCCGACAGGGTGGGGAGACCCAGTACTTC | CATRQGGETQYF
12 | TRBJ1-5 | few | NA | TRBV7-9 | TGTGCCAGCAGCACCACTAATCAGCCCCAGCATTTT | CASSTTNQPQHF
14 | TRBJ1-5 | NA | NA | TRBV9 | TGTGCCAGCAGCGCGATGGACGGTAATCAGCCCCAGCATTTT | CASSAMDGNQPQHF
13 | TRBJ1-1 | NA | NA | TRBV19 | TGTGCCAGTAGCGCCAGGGGAAACACTGAAGCTTTCTTT | CASSARGNTEAFF
14 | TRBJ2-1 | NA | NA | TRBV5-1 | TGCGCCAGCAGCTTGGAAGGGATCTACAATGAGCAGTTCTTC | CASSLEGIYNEQFF
15 | TRBJ1-3 | NA | NA | TRBV4-1 | TGCGCCAGCAGCACGACGAGGGGGGCTGGAAACACCATATATTTT | CASSTTRGAGNTIYF
16 | TRBJ2-7 | NA | NA | TRBV21-1 | TGTGCCAGCAGCCCGACCAGGGGTGGAGTTTACTACGAGCAGTACTTC | CASSPTRGGVYYEQYF
13 | TRBJ2-1 | NA | NA | TRBV14 | TGTGCCAGCAGCCGGAACAGGGGCGGGGGGCAGTTCTTC | CASSRNRGGGQFF
14 | TRBJ2-5 | NA | TRBD1 | TRBV28 | TGTGCCAGCAGTTTCATAGGGGGCGGGGAGACCCAGTACTTC | CASSFIGGGETQYF
15 | TRBJ2-7 | NA | TRBD2 | TRBV5-4 | TGTGCCAGCAGCGGGACTAGCGGGAGGGGAGGGGAGCAGTACTTC | CASSGTSGRGGEQYF
16 | TRBJ1-3 | NA | NA | TRBV4-1 | TGCGCCAGCAGCCAAGATAAGGGGCTCTCTGGAAACACCATATATTTT | CASSQDKGLSGNTIYF